Shown below are 32 T cell receptor beta chains from a single sample sequenced in a study of T cells in Graves' hyperthyroidism and ophthalmopathy. RNA transcripts gave rise to amplified TCR beta CDR3 regions. The HTBI primer set drove a first-round RT-PCR of the TCR CDR3. TCRdb redid the calling of the multiplex PCR reads with MiXCR, one entry per CDR3 protein. The table lists over 400,000 distinct CDR3 sequences, roughly 14% of them singletons. The sequenced material came from blood. The receptors derive from a man in his late teens or twenties with Graves' ophthalmopathy.

This clonotype was detected many times. This chain links TRBV14 with TRBJ2-2, with unresolved D. The CDR3 is made up of 13 amino acids. CDR1 and CDR2 (germline): SGHDN, FVKESK. Trimming cost V 10 bases and J 1 base, with 10 bases left between them. CDR3 sequence reads: CATRPVNTGELFF. The CDR3 region has the DNA TGTGCCACCAGACCAGTGAACACCGGGGAGCTGTTTTTT.

A remark on this clonotype: Its ends do not fully match the called genes, so a read error is possible. The chain is built from TRBV7-9 and TRBJ1-2, with 9 bases that match TRBD1. Germline CDR1 reads SEHNR; CDR2 reads FQNEAQ (reference sequence). The CDR3 consists of 14 residues. In nucleotides, the CDR3 is TGTGCCGGCAGCCAGGCACAGGGGGCCTATGGCTACACCTTC. Protein product: CAGSQAQGAYGYTF.

This clonotype was counted at least ten times. The chain has TRBV12-3 or TRBV12-4 and TRBJ2-6; D not resolved. The CDR3 has 14 amino acids. The V end lost 6 bases, the J end lost 0 bases, and 6 bases lay between the germline ends. Here the CDR3 DNA reads TGTGCCAGCAGGGATGACTCTGGGGCCAACGTCCTGACTTTC. This encodes CASRDDSGANVLTF.

This clonotype was detected many times. The DNA of the CDR3 is TGCGCCAGCAGCCAACAGACAGGGATTAACTATGGCTACACCTTC. This gives the protein CASSQQTGINYGYTF. This sequence joins TRBV4-1 and TRBJ1-2; 7 nucleotides match TRBD1. The V gene's germline CDR1 is MGHRA and CDR2 YSYEKL. The CDR3 is 15 residues long. The V segment lost 2 bases and the J segment 1 base; nucleotides outside the gene matches: 4.

The table lists this clonotype with a few counts. The rearrangement joins TRBV19 to TRBJ2-1; D might be TRBD2 (6 bases). CDR3 length: 15 residues. Germline loops: CDR1 LNHDA, CDR2 SQIVND (reference sequence). Trimming pared 3 bases from V and 6 bases from J, leaving 15 bases between. Here the CDR3 reads CASSIPGTPSNEQFF. The CDR3 nucleotides read TGTGCCAGTAGTATCCCCGGGACTCCGTCCAATGAGCAGTTCTTC.

The V gene is TRBV5-1, the J gene TRBJ2-5; D remains unclear. V was clipped by 0 bases and J by 4 bases, with 22 bases between them. The CDR3 runs to 18 residues. Germline lookup yields CDR1 SGHRS and CDR2 YFSETQ. CDR3 bases: TGCGCCAGCAGCTTGGGGCTGGGTAGGGCTGGCGATGGAGAGACCCAGTACTTC. This encodes CASSLGLGRAGDGETQYF.

This clonotype was counted only a few times. This sequence joins TRBV19 and TRBJ2-7; the match to TRBD1 covers 7 bases. The germline V gene has CDR1 LNHDA and CDR2 SQIVND (reference sequence). With 10 bases clipped from V and 0 bases from J, the junction kept 9 bases outside the gene matches. The CDR3 spans 14 residues. The CDR3, as DNA: TGTGCCACCCAGGGACAGACCAGCTCCTACGAGCAGTACTTC. This codes for CATQGQTSSYEQYF.

CDR3 DNA: TGCGCCAGCAGCTGGGGAGGGGGCGGTAACTCTGGAAACACCATATATTTT. It translates to CASSWGGGGNSGNTIYF. The chain has TRBV5-1 and TRBJ1-3, with 7 bases fitting TRBD1. CDR1 SGHRS and CDR2 YFSETQ come from the germline V gene. CDR3 length equals 17 residues. The V and J ends lost 3 bases and 0 bases, in that order; junction bases with no gene match: 9.

The gene calls are TRBV6-4 and TRBJ2-2; possible D gene TRBD1, 6 bases. CDR1 is MRHNA, CDR2 SNTAGT, per germline. This CDR3 spans 15 amino acids. V gave up 4 bases and J gave up 2 bases, with 11 bases separating them. CDR3 residues: CASSVDRINTGELFF. The CDR3 DNA follows: TGTGCCAGCAGTGTCGACAGGATTAACACCGGGGAGCTGTTTTTT.

The genes are TRBV25-1 and TRBJ1-2; tentatively, D is TRBD1 (6 bases). The CDR3 sequence is 14 residues long. V shed 2 bases and J shed 4 bases, with 11 bases lying between them. Germline values: CDR1 MGHDK, CDR2 SYGVNS. As DNA, the CDR3 is TGTGCCAGCAGTGAAACCGTGGGGGCCTATGGCTACACCTTC. Its protein product is CASSETVGAYGYTF.

For this clonotype: A much larger clone sits a single nucleotide away, making a read error possible. The chain is built from TRBV12-3 or TRBV12-4 and TRBJ2-7; D is possibly TRBD1 (6 bases). The CDR3 is 15 amino acids. The CDR3 DNA follows: TGTGCCTGCAGCCCGGGGCAGGGGACCACCTACGAGCAGTACTTC. This codes for CACSPGQGTTYEQYF.

In its sample, this clonotype was seen many times. The chain employs TRBV2 and TRBJ2-7, with D possibly TRBD1 on 6 matching bases. V shed 4 bases and J shed 5 bases, with 12 bases lying between them. CDR3 length: 13 amino acids. Per germline, CDR1 SNHLY and CDR2 FYNNEI. This CDR3 reads CASSGAGVDEQYF. The DNA of the CDR3 is TGTGCCAGCAGTGGGGCAGGGGTGGACGAGCAGTACTTC.

The J gene is TRBJ2-7, the V gene TRBV10-3; 9 nucleotides match TRBD1. CDR1 is ENHRY and CDR2 is SYGVKD in the germline V gene. V shed 10 bases, J shed 5 bases, and the junction held 12 bases outside the gene matches. The CDR3 is made up of 14 amino acids. The CDR3 reads CATYASTGGDEQYF. CDR3 nucleotides: TGTGCCACCTATGCGTCGACAGGGGGAGACGAGCAGTACTTC.

This clonotype was seen only a few times. The chain employs TRBV29-1 and TRBJ1-1; D not resolved. The germline gives CDR1 SQVTM, CDR2 ANQGSEA. The CDR3 extends over 12 amino acids. Trimming took off 1 base at V and 6 bases at J, with 9 bases between the two ends. The CDR3 reads CSVEATGSEAFF. The CDR3 nucleotides are TGCAGCGTTGAAGCGACGGGCTCTGAAGCTTTCTTT. Based on the CDR3 plus reference TRBV29-1 and TRBJ1-1, the full variable domain is SAVISQKPSRDICQRGTSLTIQCQVDSQVTMMFWYRQQPGQSLTLIATANQGSEATYESGFVIDKFPISRPNLTFSTLTVSNMSPEDSSIYLCSVEATGSEAFFGQGTRLTVV.

This clonotype appeared many times. This chain connects TRBV7-2 to TRBJ1-2, with D unclear. The ends were cut back, 0 bases at V and 4 bases at J, with 12 bases in the middle. CDR3 length equals 15 residues. The germline V gene has CDR1 SGHTA and CDR2 FQGNSA. The chain's CDR3 is CASSLAGGSFYGYTF. In nucleotides, the CDR3 is TGTGCCAGCAGCTTAGCGGGTGGTTCTTTCTATGGCTACACCTTC.

CDR3: CASSYSQAGGGNEQFF. In DNA, the CDR3 is TGTGCCAGCAGTTACTCGCAAGCGGGAGGAGGGAATGAGCAGTTCTTC. This chain uses TRBV6-2 or TRBV6-3 with TRBJ2-1; the match to TRBD2 covers 9 bases. The CDR3 consists of 16 residues. Trimming at V came to 0 bases and at J to 7 bases, leaving 7 bases not matched to a gene. Germline V gene data show CDR1 as MNHEY and CDR2 as SVGEGT.

This clonotype was seen a handful of times. The junction shows a germline mismatch at one end, possibly a read error. This chain uses TRBV5-1 with TRBJ2-1; TRBD1 matches at 8 bases. Germline V gene sequence: CDR1 SGHRS, CDR2 YFSETQ. CDR3 size: 15 residues. As DNA, the CDR3 is TGCGCCAGCAGCTTGAAGTCAGGGGGCTACAACGAGCAGTGCTTC. Its translation is CASSLKSGGYNEQCF.

In regard to this clonotype: The junction departs from the called germline gene at one end, perhaps through a read error. The V and J genes are TRBV7-2 and TRBJ1-1; 7 bases agree with TRBD1. The CDR3 length is 15 residues. Germline loops: CDR1 SGHTA, CDR2 FQGNSA. CDR3 DNA: TGTTCCAGCAGCTTCGGGACAGCTCAGAACACTGAAGCTTTCTTT. Residues: CSSSFGTAQNTEAFF.

Many counts were recorded for this clonotype. The V gene is TRBV18, the J gene TRBJ2-7; no firm D call. The CDR3 has 13 residues. The V and J ends lost 3 bases and 3 bases respectively, with 9 bases between them. The germline V gene encodes CDR1 KGHSH and CDR2 LQKENI. The CDR3 region has the DNA TGTGCCAGCTCACCGGCCAGCGACTACGAGCAGTACTTC. It is translated as CASSPASDYEQYF.

This clonotype was found many times. V and J are TRBV20-1 and TRBJ2-1; no clear D gene. Looked up from germline, CDR1 is DFQATT and CDR2 is SNEGSKA (reference sequence). Trimming left V 6 bases short and J 9 bases short, with 12 bases between. The CDR3 consists of 11 residues. Written as DNA, the CDR3 is TGCAGTGCACACGGAGCCCCTGAGCAGTTCTTC. Translated: CSAHGAPEQFF.

The V and J genes are TRBV6-1 and TRBJ2-7, with 9 bases aligning to TRBD1. This CDR3 spans 12 amino acids. After removal of 6 bases from V and 6 bases from J, the junction contained 3 bases not matched to a gene. The V gene's germline CDR1 is MNHNS and CDR2 SASEGT. The CDR3 loop reads CASSGQGREQYF. In DNA, the CDR3 is TGTGCCAGCAGCGGACAGGGGCGCGAGCAGTACTTC.

This clonotype was detected only a few times. CDR3 residues: CSGTTLGTLGEQFF. CDR3 nucleotides: TGCAGCGGTACCACCCTCGGGACTCTGGGTGAGCAGTTCTTC. The chain joins TRBV29-1 to TRBJ2-1, with D perhaps TRBD2 (6 bases). V was clipped by 7 bases and J by 9 bases, with 22 bases between them. The CDR3 length is 14 residues. Germline CDR1 is SQVTM and CDR2 is ANQGSEA.

Many counts were recorded for this clonotype. The chain links TRBV19 to TRBJ2-1, with TRBD2 matching over 8 bases. Germline values: CDR1 LNHDA, CDR2 SQIVND (reference sequence). The CDR3 spans 15 residues. Unmatched junction bases numbered 7, after V lost 8 bases and J lost 1 base. CDR3 in amino acids: CASGASGGSYNEQFF. DNA for the CDR3: TGTGCCAGTGGGGCCAGCGGGGGTTCCTACAATGAGCAGTTCTTC.

This clonotype came up many times. The chain links TRBV7-8 to TRBJ1-4, with a tentative D call TRBD1 (5 bases). Trimming removed 5 bases from V and 8 bases from J, with 30 bases in between. The CDR3 has 19 amino acids. Germline values: CDR1 SGHVS, CDR2 FQNEAQ. Here the CDR3 reads CASSPLLGTAGLFDEKLFF. In DNA form, the CDR3 reads TGTGCCAGCAGCCCCCTCCTCGGGACCGCCGGACTATTTGACGAAAAACTGTTTTTT.

The gene calls are TRBV3-1 and TRBJ2-1; 9 nucleotides line up with TRBD1. J gave up 12 bases and V 0 bases, and 9 bases lay outside the gene matches. Germline V gene lookup returns CDR1 LGHDT and CDR2 YNNKEL (reference sequence). The CDR3 extends over 15 amino acids. This CDR3 is CASSQEGQGPSGQFF. The CDR3, as DNA: TGTGCCAGCAGCCAAGAGGGACAGGGACCCTCTGGGCAGTTCTTC.

The CDR3 loop reads CASSQDLGTANYGYTF. The DNA for the CDR3 is TGCGCCAGCAGCCAAGATTTAGGGACGGCAAACTATGGCTACACCTTC. This chain uses TRBV4-1 with TRBJ1-2; maybe TRBD1 (5 bases). Germline V CDR1 and CDR2: MGHRA, YSYEKL. V lost 0 bases and J 2 bases, leaving 13 bases between the germline ends. This CDR3 is 16 amino acids long.

This clonotype was counted at least ten times. This chain joins TRBV20-1 and TRBJ2-3; tentatively, D is TRBD1 (6 bases). Germline loops: CDR1 DFQATT, CDR2 SNEGSKA (reference sequence). The CDR3 length is 12 residues. The CDR3 here is CGIPGGTDTQYF. CDR3 DNA sequence: TGCGGCATTCCAGGGGGCACAGATACGCAGTATTTT.

This clonotype has at least ten counts. V usage is TRBV20-1 and J usage is TRBJ1-1; tentative D call: TRBD1 (5 bases). Per the germline V gene, CDR1 is DFQATT and CDR2 is SNEGSKA (reference sequence). This CDR3 is built from 11 residues. V lost 5 bases, J lost 7 bases, and 11 bases lay in between. DNA for the CDR3: TGCAGTGCTCCGCGCACAGGTGAAGCTTTCTTT. Translating it yields CSAPRTGEAFF.

This clonotype has a count of ten or more. The CDR3 nucleotides are TGTGCCAGCAGCTTAAGTTCCTGGGACCAGCAGTTCTTC. Amino acids: CASSLSSWDQQFF. V and J are TRBV7-8 and TRBJ2-1, with D perhaps being TRBD1 or TRBD2 (5 bases each). Germline assignment: CDR1 SGHVS and CDR2 FQNEAQ. The germline V and J ends were trimmed by 2 bases and 11 bases, with 13 bases remaining between them. CDR3 length: 13 residues.

A few counts support this clonotype. The V gene is TRBV6-2 or TRBV6-3, the J gene TRBJ2-7, with D perhaps assigned TRBD1 or TRBD2 (5 bases each). The germline V gene encodes CDR1 MNHEY and CDR2 SVGEGT. The CDR3 contains 15 residues. The V end was cut by 5 bases, the J end by 5 bases, with 19 bases between. CDR3 protein: CASSHRDLWVDEQYF. Written as DNA, the CDR3 is TGTGCCAGCAGTCACCGGGACCTTTGGGTGGACGAGCAGTACTTC.

This clonotype was recorded at least ten times. This rearrangement joins TRBV5-1 to TRBJ1-2; D possibly corresponds to TRBD1 (6 bases). Trimming took off 4 bases at V and 8 bases at J, with 12 bases between the two ends. Germline-derived CDR1 and CDR2 are SGHRS and YFSETQ. The CDR3 length is 12 residues. CDR3 bases: TGCGCCAGCAGCCTGGACAGAGGCGGCTACACCTTC. It translates to CASSLDRGGYTF.

A few counts support this clonotype. This chain joins TRBV4-1 and TRBJ2-4; unclear D gene. V was pared by 0 bases and J by 5 bases, with 14 bases between. This CDR3 spans 16 amino acids. CDR1 and CDR2 (germline): MGHRA, YSYEKL. The CDR3 coding sequence is TGCGCCAGCAGCCAAGATCGCCTAGTCTCCCAAAACATTCAGTACTTC. Encoded protein: CASSQDRLVSQNIQYF.